Included here is one TCR beta chain sequence, with context. Repertoires were generated with immunoSEQ multiplex PCR, while TCRdb's copy carries only in-frame clones and drops some. The sample comprises about 1.1 million clones, around three quarters of which are singletons, and almost 0.9% rests with the top ten. This record comes from a study of shared clonotypes between healthy human individuals. Germline V gene sequence: CDR1 SGHAT, CDR2 FQNNGV. Deletions cut 6 bases from V and 4 bases from J, with 21 bases between. The CDR3 consists of 16 residues. Sequencing was done on a sample of memory CD4+ T cells from PBMCs. Subset reported: CD45RA-negative fraction. The gene calls are TRBV11-2 and TRBJ1-2; tentative D call: TRBD1 (5 bases). This receptor was taken from a young man in good health. Some clones in this sample may be carry-over from other donors' samples. CDR3 sequence (DNA): TGTGCCAGCAGGGGATCCGGGACGGCGGCCCGCTATGGCTACACCTTC. This encodes CASRGSGTAARYGYTF.